These T cell receptor beta chains were read from a single sample in a study. TCRdb analysed the 5' RACE reads with MiXCR anew, one entry per CDR3 protein. In the table there are roughly 39,000 distinct CDR3 sequences, approximately 17% of which are singletons. The material sequenced was naive CD4+ T cells sorted from a lymph node. These receptors originate from a female donor with breast cancer. Both conserved end residues are part of each CDR3. A D gene is named only where the DNA matches it firmly. Rows give clone size only sometimes, using once, few, many, or a class for an expanded clone.

j_call clone_size v_call d_call cdr3_aa cdr3_nt
TRBJ2-7 . TRBV7-2 TRBD1 CASSLGQPYEQYF TGTGCCAGCAGCTTGGGACAGCCCTACGAGCAGTACTTC
TRBJ2-7 few TRBV20-1 TRBD2 CSTGLAGDEQYF TGCAGTACGGGACTAGCAGGCGACGAGCAGTACTTC
TRBJ2-4 . TRBV12-3/TRBV12-4 . CASSPFSAGPNIQYF TGTGCCAGCAGTCCCTTTTCGGCAGGGCCAAACATTCAGTACTTC
TRBJ1-1 once TRBV20-1 . CSASVRDTEAFF TGCAGTGCTAGTGTCCGCGACACTGAAGCTTTCTTT
TRBJ2-2 . TRBV2 TRBD2 CASRASGVTNTGELFF TGTGCCAGCAGAGCTAGCGGGGTTACGAACACCGGGGAGCTGTTTTTT
TRBJ1-5 many TRBV5-1 TRBD1 CASSDGTDPNQPQHF TGCGCCAGCAGCGATGGGACAGACCCCAATCAGCCCCAGCATTTT
TRBJ2-1 . TRBV5-1 TRBD2 CASSLASSGVYNEQFF TGCGCCAGCAGCTTGGCCTCTAGCGGGGTTTACAATGAGCAGTTCTTC
TRBJ1-2 few TRBV30 . CAWAQGGGYTF TGTGCCTGGGCACAAGGAGGTGGCTACACCTTC
TRBJ2-7 few TRBV25-1 . CASSVDTRYHEQYF TGTGCCAGCAGTGTGGACACTCGCTATCACGAGCAGTACTTC
TRBJ1-1 many TRBV5-1 . CASSRTPQDLNTEAFF TGCGCCAGCAGCCGGACCCCTCAGGATCTGAACACTGAAGCTTTCTTT
TRBJ1-1 . TRBV29-1 . CSVSHGAMAEASF TGCAGCGTTTCACATGGGGCGATGGCTGAAGCTTCCTTT
TRBJ2-2 many TRBV7-3 . CASSVAGTGELFF TGTGCCAGCAGCGTTGCGGGTACCGGGGAGCTGTTTTTT
TRBJ2-3 few TRBV5-1 . CASSSEPGARTDTQYF TGCGCCAGCAGCTCGGAACCCGGGGCTCGCACAGATACGCAGTATTTT
TRBJ1-6 many TRBV5-1 . CASSDSGTLSSYNSPLHF TGCGCCAGCAGCGACAGCGGAACTCTTAGCTCCTATAATTCACCCCTCCACTTT
TRBJ2-7 . TRBV5-1 . CASSLYSYEQYF TGCGCCAGCAGCTTGTACTCCTACGAGCAGTACTTC
TRBJ2-7 . TRBV7-6 . CASSSRDAYEQYF TGTGCCAGCAGCAGCCGGGATGCCTACGAGCAGTACTTC
TRBJ2-1 . TRBV11-3 . CASSPRRDAGYNEQFF TGTGCCAGCAGCCCCCGCCGGGACGCGGGATACAATGAGCAGTTCTTC
TRBJ1-2 many TRBV6-4 . CASSEEPRGDYGYTF TGTGCCAGCAGTGAAGAGCCACGGGGAGACTATGGCTACACCTTC
TRBJ2-7 few TRBV20-1 . CSVGGFEQYF TGCAGTGTGGGGGGCTTCGAGCAGTACTTC
TRBJ2-7 . TRBV28 TRBD2 CASSFASGGSYEQYF TGTGCCAGCAGTTTCGCTAGCGGAGGCTCCTACGAGCAGTACTTC
TRBJ2-7 many TRBV12-3/TRBV12-4 TRBD2 CASSRGTSGRGKQYF TGTGCCAGCAGCCGGGGGACTAGCGGGAGAGGGAAGCAGTACTTC
TRBJ2-1 many TRBV5-5 . CASSISGSPSNEQFF TGTGCCAGCAGCATATCAGGGAGCCCCTCTAATGAGCAGTTCTTC
TRBJ1-6 many TRBV9 TRBD1 CASSQAGTVLNSPLHF TGTGCCAGCAGCCAGGCTGGGACAGTTCTTAATTCACCCCTCCACTTT
TRBJ2-2 few TRBV5-1 TRBD1 CASSLTGTATGELFF TGCGCCAGCAGCTTGACCGGGACAGCCACCGGGGAGCTGTTTTTT
TRBJ2-1 . TRBV7-9 . CASSLEGYEQFF TGTGCCAGCAGCTTGGAGGGTTATGAGCAGTTCTTC
TRBJ1-3 many TRBV5-1 . CASSLGQTFGNTIYF TGCGCCAGCAGCTTGGGACAGACCTTCGGAAACACCATATATTTT
TRBJ1-1 few TRBV6-5 . CASRENRRGSNTEAFF TGTGCCAGCAGAGAAAACAGGAGGGGGTCGAACACTGAAGCTTTCTTT